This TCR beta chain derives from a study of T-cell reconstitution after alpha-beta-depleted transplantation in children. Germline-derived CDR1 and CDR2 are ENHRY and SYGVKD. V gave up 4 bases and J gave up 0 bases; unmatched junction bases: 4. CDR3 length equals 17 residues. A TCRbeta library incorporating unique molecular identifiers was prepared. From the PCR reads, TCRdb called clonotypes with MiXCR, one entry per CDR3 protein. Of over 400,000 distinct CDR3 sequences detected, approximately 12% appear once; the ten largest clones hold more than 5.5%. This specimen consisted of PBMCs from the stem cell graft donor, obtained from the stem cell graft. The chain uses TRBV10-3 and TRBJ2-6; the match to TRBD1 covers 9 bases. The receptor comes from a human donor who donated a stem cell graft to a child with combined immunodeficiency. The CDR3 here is CAISAGQGYSGANVLTF. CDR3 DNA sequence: TGTGCCATCAGTGCCGGACAGGGGTACTCTGGGGCCAACGTCCTGACTTTC.